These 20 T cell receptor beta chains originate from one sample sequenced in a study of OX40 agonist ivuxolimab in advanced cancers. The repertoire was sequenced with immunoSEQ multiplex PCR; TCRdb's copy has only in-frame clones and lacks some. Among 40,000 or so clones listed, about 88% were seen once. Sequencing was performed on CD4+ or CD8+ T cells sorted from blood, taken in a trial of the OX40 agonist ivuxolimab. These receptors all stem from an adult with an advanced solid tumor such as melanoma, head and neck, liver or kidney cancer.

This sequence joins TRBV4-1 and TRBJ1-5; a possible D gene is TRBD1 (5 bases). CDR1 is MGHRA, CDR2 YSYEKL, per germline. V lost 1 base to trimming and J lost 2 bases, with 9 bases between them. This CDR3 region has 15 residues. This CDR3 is CASSQALGGNQPQHF. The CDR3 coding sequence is TGCGCCAGCAGCCAAGCGTTGGGGGGCAATCAGCCCCAGCATTTT.

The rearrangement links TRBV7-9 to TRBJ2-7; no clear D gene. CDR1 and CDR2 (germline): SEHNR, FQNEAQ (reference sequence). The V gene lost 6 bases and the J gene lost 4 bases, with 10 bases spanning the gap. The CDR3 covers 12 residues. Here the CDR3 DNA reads TGTGCCAGCAGTTCAAACCCGTACGAGCAGTACTTC. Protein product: CASSSNPYEQYF.

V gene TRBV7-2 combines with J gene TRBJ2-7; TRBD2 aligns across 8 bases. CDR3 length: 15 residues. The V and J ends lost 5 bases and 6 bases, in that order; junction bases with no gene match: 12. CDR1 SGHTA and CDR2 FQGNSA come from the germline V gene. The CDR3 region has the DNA TGTGCCAGCAGCCTCTTCAGTAGCGGGACTGGCGAGCAGTACTTC. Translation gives CASSLFSSGTGEQYF.

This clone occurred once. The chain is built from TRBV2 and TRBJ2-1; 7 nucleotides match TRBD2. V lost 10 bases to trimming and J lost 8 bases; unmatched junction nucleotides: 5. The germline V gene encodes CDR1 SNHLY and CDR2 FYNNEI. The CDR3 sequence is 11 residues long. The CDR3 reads CATRLAHEQFF. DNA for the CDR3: TGTGCCACTCGACTAGCCCATGAGCAGTTCTTC.

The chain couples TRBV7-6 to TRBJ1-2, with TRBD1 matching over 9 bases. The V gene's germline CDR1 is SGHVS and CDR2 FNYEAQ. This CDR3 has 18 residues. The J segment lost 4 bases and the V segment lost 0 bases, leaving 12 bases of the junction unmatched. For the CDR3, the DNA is TGTGCCAGCAGCTTAGCGCGAGGGACAGGGCCAGGGATCTATGGCTACACCTTC. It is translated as CASSLARGTGPGIYGYTF.

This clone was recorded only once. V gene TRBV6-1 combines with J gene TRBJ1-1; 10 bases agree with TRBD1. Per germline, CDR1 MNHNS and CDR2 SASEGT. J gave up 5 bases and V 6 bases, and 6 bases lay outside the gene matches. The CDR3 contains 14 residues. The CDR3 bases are TGTGCCAGCAGCCTGACAGGGGGCGCGACTGAAGCTTTCTTT. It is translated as CASSLTGGATEAFF.

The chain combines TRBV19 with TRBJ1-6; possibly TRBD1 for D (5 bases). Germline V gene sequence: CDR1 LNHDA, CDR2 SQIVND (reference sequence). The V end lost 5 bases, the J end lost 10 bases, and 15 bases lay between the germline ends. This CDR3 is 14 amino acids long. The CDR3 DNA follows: TGTGCCAGTAGTTTGACAGATCTCGGATCACCCCTCCACTTT. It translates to CASSLTDLGSPLHF.

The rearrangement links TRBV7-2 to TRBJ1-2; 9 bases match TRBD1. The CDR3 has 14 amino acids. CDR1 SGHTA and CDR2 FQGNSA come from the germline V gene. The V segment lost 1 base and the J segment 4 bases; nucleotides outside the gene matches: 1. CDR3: CASSLGDRVYGYTF. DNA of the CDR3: TGTGCCAGCAGCTTAGGGGACAGGGTCTATGGCTACACCTTC.

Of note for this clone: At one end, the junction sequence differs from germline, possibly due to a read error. CDR3 DNA sequence: TGTGCTAGCAGCTTGGGGACTAGCGGGCCCTACACAGATACGCAGTATTTT. The encoded protein is CASSLGTSGPYTDTQYF. The chain is built from TRBV7-7 and TRBJ2-3; 12 nucleotides agree with TRBD2. The CDR3 extends over 17 amino acids. Germline CDR1 SSHAT, CDR2 FNYEAQ (reference sequence).

CDR3 residues: CASSYSAGSVLGYTF. The CDR3 bases are TGTGCCAGCAGTTACTCGGCAGGGTCCGTTTTAGGCTACACCTTC. The chain uses TRBV6-6 and TRBJ1-2; weak D call: TRBD1 (5 bases). Trimming removed 0 bases from V and 8 bases from J, with 16 bases in between. The CDR3 consists of 15 residues. The germline gives CDR1 MNHNY, CDR2 SVGAGI (reference sequence).

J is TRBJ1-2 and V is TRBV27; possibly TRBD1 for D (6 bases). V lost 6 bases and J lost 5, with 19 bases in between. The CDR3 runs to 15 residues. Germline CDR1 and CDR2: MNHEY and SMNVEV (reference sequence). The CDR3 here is CASRTGGAGIYGYTF. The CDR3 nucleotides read TGTGCCAGCAGGACCGGGGGGGCCGGGATTTATGGCTACACCTTC.

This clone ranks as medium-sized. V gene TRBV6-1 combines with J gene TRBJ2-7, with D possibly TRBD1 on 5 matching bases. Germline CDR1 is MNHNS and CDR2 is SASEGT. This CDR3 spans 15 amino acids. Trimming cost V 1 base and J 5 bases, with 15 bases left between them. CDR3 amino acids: CASSEVPRVGDEQYF. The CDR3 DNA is TGTGCCAGCAGTGAAGTACCCAGGGTCGGCGACGAGCAGTACTTC.

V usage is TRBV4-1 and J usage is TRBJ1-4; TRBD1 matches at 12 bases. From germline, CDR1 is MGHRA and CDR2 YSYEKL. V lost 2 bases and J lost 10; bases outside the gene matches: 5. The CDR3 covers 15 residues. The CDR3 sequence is CASSQPGQGAGKLFF. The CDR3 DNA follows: TGCGCCAGCAGCCAACCGGGACAGGGGGCTGGAAAACTGTTTTTT.

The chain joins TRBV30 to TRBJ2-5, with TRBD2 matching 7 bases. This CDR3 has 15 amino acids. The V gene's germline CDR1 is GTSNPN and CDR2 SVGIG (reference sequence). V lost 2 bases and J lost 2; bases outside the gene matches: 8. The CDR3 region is CAWSSWLADQETQYF. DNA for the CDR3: TGTGCCTGGAGTTCTTGGCTAGCGGATCAAGAGACCCAGTACTTC.

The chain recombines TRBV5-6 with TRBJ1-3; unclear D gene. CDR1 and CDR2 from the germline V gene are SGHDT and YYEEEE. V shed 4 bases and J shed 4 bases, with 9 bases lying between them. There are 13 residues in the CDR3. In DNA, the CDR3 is TGTGCCAGCAGCCCTACGTCCGGAAACACCATATATTTT. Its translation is CASSPTSGNTIYF.

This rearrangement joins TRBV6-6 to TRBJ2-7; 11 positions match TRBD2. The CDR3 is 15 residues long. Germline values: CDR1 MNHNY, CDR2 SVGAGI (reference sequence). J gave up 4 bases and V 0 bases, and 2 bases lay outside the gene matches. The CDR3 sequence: CASSYSTSGDYEQYF. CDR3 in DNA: TGTGCCAGCAGTTACTCGACTAGCGGGGATTACGAGCAGTACTTC.

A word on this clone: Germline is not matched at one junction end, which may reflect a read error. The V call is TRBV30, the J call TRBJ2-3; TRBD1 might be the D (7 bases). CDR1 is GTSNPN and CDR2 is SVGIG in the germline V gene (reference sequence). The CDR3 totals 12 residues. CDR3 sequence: CARRGPKDTQYF. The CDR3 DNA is TGTGCCCGGAGGGGGCCGAAAGATACGCAGTATTTT. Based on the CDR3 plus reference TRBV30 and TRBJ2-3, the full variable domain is SQTIHQWPATLVQPVGSPLSLECTVEGTSNPNLYWYRQAAGRGLQLLFYSVGIGQISSEVPQNLSASRPQDRQFILSSKKLLLSDSGFYLCARRGPKDTQYFGPGTRLTVL.

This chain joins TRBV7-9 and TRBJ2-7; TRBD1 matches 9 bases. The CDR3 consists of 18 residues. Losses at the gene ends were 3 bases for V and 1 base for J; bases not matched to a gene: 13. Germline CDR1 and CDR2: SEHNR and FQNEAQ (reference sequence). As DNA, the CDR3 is TGTGCCAGCAGCTTTGAGACTATTCCGGGACAGGGTTCCTACGAGCAGTACTTC. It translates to CASSFETIPGQGSYEQYF.

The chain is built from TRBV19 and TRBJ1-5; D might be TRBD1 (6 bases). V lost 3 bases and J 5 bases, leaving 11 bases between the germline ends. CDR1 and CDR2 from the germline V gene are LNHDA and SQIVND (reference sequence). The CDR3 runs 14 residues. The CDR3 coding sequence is TGTGCCAGTAGTATGTCGACAGGCGATCAGCCCCAGCATTTT. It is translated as CASSMSTGDQPQHF.

CDR3 amino acids: CASSHPEQGSYEQYF. CDR3 nucleotides: TGTGCCAGCAGCCACCCAGAACAGGGATCGTACGAGCAGTACTTC. The chain uses TRBV4-2 and TRBJ2-7; TRBD1 is a possible D gene (6 bases). The V gene lost 3 bases and the J gene lost 4 bases, with 16 bases spanning the gap. The germline V gene encodes CDR1 LGHNA and CDR2 YNFKEQ. This CDR3 has 15 amino acids.